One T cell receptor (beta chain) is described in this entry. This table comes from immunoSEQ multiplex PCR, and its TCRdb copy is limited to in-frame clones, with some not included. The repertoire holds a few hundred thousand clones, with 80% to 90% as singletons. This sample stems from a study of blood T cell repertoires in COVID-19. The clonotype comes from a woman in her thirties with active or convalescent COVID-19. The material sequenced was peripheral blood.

The CDR3 protein is CASSQDISEQYF. The CDR3 nucleotides read TGTGCCAGCAGCCAAGATATTTCCGAGCAGTACTTC. The chain has TRBV3-1 (or the pseudogene TRBV3-2) and TRBJ2-7; D is uncertain. Trimming took 0 bases from V and 6 from J, leaving 6 bases between them. The CDR3 extends over 12 amino acids. Per germline, CDR1 LGHDT and CDR2 YNNKEL (reference sequence).